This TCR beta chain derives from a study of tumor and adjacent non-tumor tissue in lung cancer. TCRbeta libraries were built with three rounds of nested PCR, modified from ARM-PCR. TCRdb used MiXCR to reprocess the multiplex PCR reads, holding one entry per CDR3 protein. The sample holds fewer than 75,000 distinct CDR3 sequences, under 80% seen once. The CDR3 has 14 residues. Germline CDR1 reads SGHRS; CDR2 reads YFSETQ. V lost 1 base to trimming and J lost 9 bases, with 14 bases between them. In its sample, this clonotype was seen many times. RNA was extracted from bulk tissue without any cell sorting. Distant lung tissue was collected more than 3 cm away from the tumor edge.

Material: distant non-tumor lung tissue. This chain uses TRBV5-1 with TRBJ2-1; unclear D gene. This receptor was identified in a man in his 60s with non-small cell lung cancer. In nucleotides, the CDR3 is TGCGCCAGCAGCTTGTCGGCCGCTTGGGGTGAGCAGTTCTTC. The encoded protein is CASSLSAAWGEQFF. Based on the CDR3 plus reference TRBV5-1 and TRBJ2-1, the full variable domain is KAGVTQTPRYLIKTRGQQVTLSCSPISGHRSVSWYQQTPGQGLQFLFEYFSETQRNKGNFPGRFSGRQFSNSRSEMNVSTLELGDSALYLCASSLSAAWGEQFFGPGTRLTVL.